This TCR beta chain originates from a study of T cells in localized non-small cell lung cancer. Comments on this clone: As yet, its antigen is unknown.

Notes on the study in general: Adjacent lung held a median around 56 of the top 100 tumor clones. Heterogeneity is still possible, as just one tumor region was sequenced. T cell clonality was highest in uninvolved adjacent lung, above tumor.

Here immunoSEQ multiplex PCR was the method, and the copy in TCRdb shows in-frame clones only, minus some. The sample holds 45,000 to 55,000 clones, 60% to 80% seen once. J gave up 6 bases and V 6 bases, and 4 bases lay outside the gene matches. The CDR3 has 12 residues. CDR1 is SGHVS and CDR2 is FNYEAQ in the germline V gene. This chain links TRBV7-6 with TRBJ1-2; 7 positions match TRBD1. This TCR came from a man aged 35 to 70 with stage I squamous cell lung carcinoma. Sequenced material: peripheral blood, taken before any cancer treatment. CDR3 in amino acids: CASSLTGDGYTF. The CDR3 nucleotides are TGTGCCAGCAGTCTCACAGGGGATGGCTACACCTTC.